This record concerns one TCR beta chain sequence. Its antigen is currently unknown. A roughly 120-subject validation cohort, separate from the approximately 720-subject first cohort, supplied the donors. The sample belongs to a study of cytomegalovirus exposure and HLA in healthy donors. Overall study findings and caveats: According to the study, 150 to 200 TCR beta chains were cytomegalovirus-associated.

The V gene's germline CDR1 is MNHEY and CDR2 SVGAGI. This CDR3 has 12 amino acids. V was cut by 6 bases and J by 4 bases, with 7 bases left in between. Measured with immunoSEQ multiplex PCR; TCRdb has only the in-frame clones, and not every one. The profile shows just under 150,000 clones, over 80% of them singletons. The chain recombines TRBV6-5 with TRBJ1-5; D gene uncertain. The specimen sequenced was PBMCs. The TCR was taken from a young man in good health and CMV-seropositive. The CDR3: CASRMRNQPQHF. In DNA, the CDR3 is TGTGCCAGCAGAATGAGAAATCAGCCCCAGCATTTT.